The 22 T cell receptor beta chains given below trace back to one sample, sequenced in a study of shared clonotypes between healthy human individuals. Terminally differentiated effector memory CD45RA+ cells were excluded by CCR7 positive selection of CD45RO-negative cells. Using immunoSEQ multiplex PCR, the repertoire was profiled, and TCRdb retains in-frame clones only, with some absent. The sample gives approximately 2,200,000 clones, about 93% of which show up once; roughly 1.7% is in the top ten. Sequences were obtained from naive CD8+ T cells from PBMCs. Receptors were obtained from a man in his late teens or twenties in good health. Some clones in this sample may be carry-over from other donors' samples.

This clone was observed a few times. This chain connects TRBV7-9 to TRBJ2-3, with D possibly matching TRBD1 (6 bases). CDR1 and CDR2 from the germline V gene are SEHNR and FQNEAQ (reference sequence). V was clipped by 8 bases and J by 1 base, with 13 bases between them. The CDR3 has 14 amino acids. CDR3 sequence reads: CASAGDTRTDTQYF. CDR3 nucleotide sequence: TGTGCCAGCGCTGGGGACACCCGCACAGATACGCAGTATTTT.

The chain couples TRBV28 to TRBJ2-7; D perhaps matches TRBD2 (6 bases). Looked up from germline, CDR1 is MDHEN and CDR2 is SYDVKM. With 4 bases removed from V and 3 bases from J, the gap between germline ends came to 16 bases. The CDR3 has 15 residues. CDR3 residues: CASSSAEWRDYEQYF. The CDR3 DNA reads as TGTGCCAGCAGTTCCGCAGAATGGCGGGACTACGAGCAGTACTTC. Variable domain in full (rest from reference TRBV28 and TRBJ2-7): DVKVTQSSRYLVKRTGEKVFLECVQDMDHENMFWYRQDPGLGLRLIYFSYDVKMKEKGDIPEGYSVSREKKERFSLILESASTNQTSMYLCASSSAEWRDYEQYFGPGTRLTVT.

About this clone itself: One junction end disagrees with the germline gene, perhaps due to a read error. CDR3: CASGTGLF. DNA for the CDR3: TGTGCCAGTGGGACGGGGCTATTC. The V gene is TRBV28, the J gene TRBJ2-7; D may match TRBD1 or TRBD2 (5 bases each). Germline V gives CDR1 MDHEN, CDR2 SYDVKM. This CDR3 spans 8 amino acids.

V is TRBV30 and J is TRBJ2-7; D possibly corresponds to TRBD1 (6 bases). Looked up from germline, CDR1 is GTSNPN and CDR2 is SVGIG (reference sequence). Trimming took off 5 bases at V and 2 bases at J, with 10 bases between the two ends. CDR3 length: 12 amino acids. The CDR3 nucleotides are TGTGCCTGGGAAGGGGGTCCCTACGAGCAGTACTTC. This gives the protein CAWEGGPYEQYF.

V is TRBV14 and J is TRBJ2-7; the D is unclear. The germline V and J ends were trimmed by 0 bases and 0 bases, with 12 bases remaining between them. Germline lookup yields CDR1 SGHDN and CDR2 FVKESK. There are 16 residues in the CDR3. The CDR3 protein is CASSQDPQAISYEQYF. The CDR3 DNA reads TGTGCCAGCAGCCAAGATCCGCAGGCGATCTCCTACGAGCAGTACTTC. Full variable domain (outside the CDR3, taken from reference TRBV14 and TRBJ2-7): EAGVTQFPSHSVIEKGQTVTLRCDPISGHDNLYWYRRVMGKEIKFLLHFVKESKQDESGMPNNRFLAERTGGTYSTLKVQPAELEDSGVYFCASSQDPQAISYEQYFGPGTRLTVT.

V usage is TRBV10-1 and J usage is TRBJ2-7, with a weak D call TRBD1 (6 bases). The CDR3 has 13 residues. Trimming left V 4 bases short and J 4 bases short, with 11 bases between. The germline CDR1 and CDR2 sequences are WNHNN and SYGVQD (reference sequence). The CDR3 region has the DNA TGCGCCAGCAGTGCGGGACACGGTTACGAGCAGTACTTC. This encodes CASSAGHGYEQYF.

This chain connects TRBV19 to TRBJ2-2; 8 positions agree with TRBD1. CDR1 and CDR2 from the germline V gene are LNHDA and SQIVND (reference sequence). V trimming: 10 bases; J trimming: 2 bases; junction bases outside the gene matches: 6. The CDR3 has 14 amino acids. This CDR3 reads CATRQGTNTGELFF. Here the CDR3 DNA reads TGTGCCACCCGACAGGGGACTAACACCGGGGAGCTGTTTTTT.

This clone appeared a few times. V gene TRBV28 combines with J gene TRBJ1-1, with 7 bases aligning to TRBD1. Germline V gene lookup returns CDR1 MDHEN and CDR2 SYDVKM. The CDR3 is 15 amino acids. J lost 3 bases, V lost 5 bases, and 9 bases had no gene match. CDR3 residues: CASSPGDREYTEAFF. CDR3 nucleotide sequence: TGTGCCAGCAGTCCGGGGGACAGAGAATACACTGAAGCTTTCTTT.

V usage is TRBV30 and J usage is TRBJ2-5; D is possibly TRBD1 or TRBD2 (5 bases each). Germline CDR1 is GTSNPN and CDR2 is SVGIG (reference sequence). There are 16 residues in the CDR3. V was clipped by 3 bases and J by 1 base, with 18 bases between them. CDR3 coding DNA: TGTGCCTGGAGCCTCGGGACCAACACTCCCCAAGAGACCCAGTACTTC. It encodes CAWSLGTNTPQETQYF.

The CDR3 loop is CASSPSGVNADTQYF. CDR3 coding DNA: TGTGCCAGCAGCCCCAGCGGGGTTAACGCAGATACGCAGTATTTT. The chain employs TRBV9 and TRBJ2-3; 7 bases align to TRBD2. The CDR3 runs to 15 residues. CDR1 is SGDLS and CDR2 is YYNGEE in the germline V gene. V shed 4 bases and J 4 bases; nucleotides not matched to a gene: 9.

The rearrangement links TRBV29-1 to TRBJ2-7, with D perhaps matching TRBD1 (6 bases). Trimming took 3 bases from V and 0 from J, leaving 15 bases between them. Germline CDR1 is SQVTM and CDR2 is ANQGSEA. The length of the CDR3 is 15 residues. Here the CDR3 reads CSVEGAGLSSYEQYF. As DNA, the CDR3 is TGCAGCGTTGAGGGGGCAGGCCTGAGCTCCTACGAGCAGTACTTC.

The sample holds one count of this clone. The chain carries TRBV27 and TRBJ1-5, with 10 bases matching TRBD1. The J segment lost 0 bases and the V segment lost 3 bases, leaving 5 bases of the junction unmatched. The CDR3 covers 17 residues. From germline, CDR1 is MNHEY and CDR2 SMNVEV (reference sequence). This chain's CDR3 is CASSLGTGVRSNQPQHF. The CDR3 DNA sequence: TGTGCCAGCAGTTTGGGGACAGGGGTTCGTAGCAATCAGCCCCAGCATTTT.

The chain carries TRBV28 and TRBJ1-1; tentatively, D is TRBD1 (5 bases). Trimming took 5 bases from V and 0 from J, leaving 16 bases between them. CDR3 size: 16 residues. Per the germline V gene, CDR1 is MDHEN and CDR2 is SYDVKM. The CDR3 DNA is TGTGCCAGCAGTCCCTTAACGACAGCCATGAACACTGAAGCTTTCTTT. It encodes CASSPLTTAMNTEAFF.

The chain recombines TRBV5-4 with TRBJ2-7; 7 bases fit TRBD1. V trimming: 0 bases; J trimming: 5 bases; junction bases outside the gene matches: 5. Germline V CDR1 and CDR2: SGHNT, YYREEE (reference sequence). This CDR3 spans 14 amino acids. The CDR3 protein is CASSLGQGWNEQYF. DNA for the CDR3: TGTGCCAGCAGCTTGGGACAGGGATGGAACGAGCAGTACTTC.

The rearrangement uses TRBV13 and TRBJ2-7; TRBD1 or TRBD2 may be the D gene (5 bases each). V gave up 3 bases and J gave up 3 bases, with 12 bases separating them. Germline V gene lookup returns CDR1 PRHDT and CDR2 FYEKMQ (reference sequence). The CDR3 runs 14 residues. CDR3 region: CASSFGTANYEQYF. The CDR3 coding sequence is TGTGCCAGCAGCTTCGGGACGGCTAACTACGAGCAGTACTTC.

Of note for this clone: The same CDR3 is also encoded by other DNA sequences in this sample. The chain uses TRBV7-9 and TRBJ1-1; D unresolved. The germline gives CDR1 SEHNR, CDR2 FQNEAQ (reference sequence). The V and J ends lost 1 base and 4 bases respectively, with 7 bases between them. The CDR3 consists of 13 residues. The CDR3 here is CASSLGASTEAFF. The CDR3 nucleotides are TGTGCCAGCAGCTTAGGGGCCAGCACTGAAGCTTTCTTT.

The chain uses TRBV19 and TRBJ1-5; the D is unclear. The V gene lost 6 bases and the J gene lost 5 bases, with 20 bases spanning the gap. CDR1 is LNHDA and CDR2 is SQIVND in the germline V gene (reference sequence). The CDR3 has 16 residues. This chain's CDR3 is CASRRRADIWDQPQHF. CDR3 in DNA: TGTGCCAGTAGGCGGAGGGCAGACATCTGGGATCAGCCCCAGCATTTT.

The rearrangement uses TRBV7-9 and TRBJ2-1, with 8 bases that match TRBD2. The ends lost 4 bases at V and 2 bases at J; junction bases unmatched: 7. The CDR3 contains 16 residues. Per the germline V gene, CDR1 is SEHNR and CDR2 is FQNEAQ (reference sequence). The DNA for the CDR3 is TGTGCCAGCAGCTCGTTGCGGGGGGCACCCTACAATGAGCAGTTCTTC. Encoded protein: CASSSLRGAPYNEQFF.

On this clone itself: An end of the junction does not agree with germline; a read error may underlie this. The rearrangement links TRBV19 to TRBJ2-5; D is possibly TRBD1 (5 bases). This CDR3 has 14 amino acids. Per germline, CDR1 LNHDA and CDR2 SQIVND (reference sequence). CDR3 coding DNA: TGTGCCAGTAGTTTAGACAGCTTCCAAGAGACCCAGTACTTC. Translated: CASSLDSFQETQYF.

V usage is TRBV5-4 and J usage is TRBJ2-7; no clear D gene. V was cut by 3 bases and J by 0 bases, with 10 bases left in between. CDR3 size: 14 residues. Germline assignment: CDR1 SGHNT and CDR2 YYREEE (reference sequence). The CDR3 sequence: CASSSLPLSYEQYF. The CDR3, as DNA: TGTGCCAGCAGCTCGCTCCCTCTCTCCTACGAGCAGTACTTC.

The J gene is TRBJ2-4, the V gene TRBV28, with D perhaps matching TRBD2 (5 bases). V was trimmed by 2 bases and J by 0 bases, leaving 8 bases between them. Germline values: CDR1 MDHEN, CDR2 SYDVKM. This CDR3 is 15 amino acids long. CDR3 sequence: CASSLQGRAKNIQYF. The CDR3 bases are TGTGCCAGCAGTTTACAAGGGAGAGCCAAAAACATTCAGTACTTC. The full variable domain, in which reference TRBV28 and TRBJ2-4 provide the parts outside the CDR3, is DVKVTQSSRYLVKRTGEKVFLECVQDMDHENMFWYRQDPGLGLRLIYFSYDVKMKEKGDIPEGYSVSREKKERFSLILESASTNQTSMYLCASSLQGRAKNIQYFGAGTRLSVL.

As to this clone: The same CDR3 is also encoded by other DNA sequences in this sample. The rearrangement uses TRBV2 and TRBJ1-2; D is unclear. The germline gives CDR1 SNHLY, CDR2 FYNNEI. This CDR3 has 11 residues. Trimming took off 2 bases at V and 6 bases at J, with 4 bases between the two ends. The CDR3 here is CASSETDGYTF. The CDR3 nucleotides are TGTGCCAGCAGTGAAACAGATGGCTACACCTTC.